Listed here are 5 T cell receptor beta chains from one sample, sequenced in a study of T cells expressing NK-cell markers. Each CDR3 protein gets one entry in TCRdb, which reprocessed the 5' RACE reads and gives no DNA. Here the sample table reports 160,000 or so distinct CDR3 sequences. The sequencing input was blood T cells: a sorted CD56 or NKG2C T cell subset, CD4+ or CD8+ T cells, or bulk PBMC T cells (not recorded which). Receptors were obtained from a woman between 18 and 69 years old in good health.

The chain employs TRBV12-3 or TRBV12-4 and TRBJ2-7. The CDR3 length is 11 residues. CDR3 region: CASSLGADPYF.

The chain has TRBV2 and TRBJ2-7; TCRdb selects TRBD2, and the lack of DNA leaves this call unchecked. CDR1 and CDR2 from the germline V gene are SNHLY and FYNNEI. This CDR3 contains 15 residues. The CDR3 sequence: CASSESTSGGYEQYF.

V gene TRBV10-3 combines with J gene TRBJ2-5. The germline V gene encodes CDR1 ENHRY and CDR2 SYGVKD. The CDR3 is 12 amino acids. CDR3 sequence: CAISESAETQYF.

The chain is built from TRBV10-3 and TRBJ1-4. Germline values: CDR1 ENHRY, CDR2 SYGVKD. The CDR3 length is 12 residues. The CDR3: CAISEGNEKLFF.

The chain has TRBV29-1 and TRBJ2-1. The CDR3 length is 11 residues. Germline V CDR1 and CDR2: SQVTM, ANQGSEA. This CDR3 reads CSVGGGNEQFF.